The present entry profiles one TCR beta chain with its context. Its target is not known. PCR primers comprised 60 Vbeta and 13 Jbeta primers. TCRdb's table, derived via immunoSEQ multiplex PCR, lists solely in-frame clones and lacks some. The sample records about 82,000 clones, approximately 80% being singletons. This record comes from a study of cytomegalovirus exposure and HLA in healthy donors. About the study: Some 180 million T cells yielded some 120 million unique TCR beta sequences in earlier analysis.

Regarding the study as a whole: Altogether, about 160 TCR beta chains were recorded as cytomegalovirus-associated. One cluster of highly shared sequence variants probably arose as a sequencing artifact.

The TCR sequence derives from a man aged 45-65 years in good health and CMV-seronegative. The sample comprised PBMCs.

The CDR3 region has the DNA TGTGCCAGCAGTTTGGCAGGGGCGCAAGGTGGAACTGAAGCTTTCTTT. Translation gives CASSLAGAQGGTEAFF. The V and J genes are TRBV6-5 and TRBJ1-1, with D tentatively TRBD1 (6 bases). V lost 4 bases to trimming and J lost 5 bases, with 20 bases between them. Germline V gives CDR1 MNHEY, CDR2 SVGAGI. This CDR3 has 16 amino acids.